These 7 T cell receptor beta chains came from one sample sequenced in a study of T cells in Graves' hyperthyroidism and ophthalmopathy. The investigators amplified TCR beta CDR3 regions from RNA transcripts. Initially, a first-round RT-PCR of the TCR CDR3 employed the HTBI primer set. TCRdb re-called the multiplex PCR reads through MiXCR, storing one row per CDR3 protein. This table has 350,000 or so distinct CDR3 sequences, approximately 18% appearing once. Sequencing used blood. All receptors derive from a woman between 40 and 55 years old with Graves' ophthalmopathy.

At least ten counts were recorded for this clonotype. This sequence joins TRBV6-2 or TRBV6-3 and TRBJ2-7; D not resolved. Germline V gene data show CDR1 as MNHEY and CDR2 as SVGEGT. Trimming took 6 bases from V and 6 from J, leaving 9 bases between them. The CDR3 has 11 amino acids. The CDR3 DNA reads as TGTGCCAGCAGCCTAGAGAGCGAGCAGTACTTC. Translated: CASSLESEQYF.

The rearrangement links TRBV6-1 to TRBJ2-7; 11 positions agree with TRBD2. Trimming removed 6 bases from V and 0 bases from J; junction bases left unmatched: 10. CDR1 is MNHNS and CDR2 is SASEGT in the germline V gene. The CDR3 contains 17 residues. The CDR3 DNA reads TGTGCCAGCAGGGAAACCTCCGGGACTAGCGGCTCCTACGAGCAGTACTTC. Translating gives CASRETSGTSGSYEQYF.

Of note for this clonotype: The junction departs from the called germline gene at one end, perhaps through a read error. The chain recombines TRBV12-5 with TRBJ2-5, with D possibly being TRBD1 (5 bases). Germline V CDR1 and CDR2: LGHNT, FRNRAP. CDR3 size: 15 residues. This CDR3 reads CASSLYVDSQETQYF. In nucleotides, the CDR3 is TGTGCTAGTAGTTTGTATGTCGACAGCCAAGAGACCCAGTACTTC.

The genes are TRBV28 and TRBJ2-5; tentative D call: TRBD1 (5 bases). V shed 7 bases and J shed 5 bases, with 17 bases lying between them. The CDR3 is made up of 14 amino acids. Looked up from germline, CDR1 is MDHEN and CDR2 is SYDVKM. The DNA for the CDR3 is TGTGCCAGCACAGTAAACCTGGGGCGGGAGACCCAGTACTTC. This encodes CASTVNLGRETQYF.

The sample holds many counts of this clonotype. This chain connects TRBV27 to TRBJ2-7; TRBD1 or TRBD2 may be the D gene (5 bases each). Looked up from germline, CDR1 is MNHEY and CDR2 is SMNVEV (reference sequence). CDR3 length: 14 amino acids. V lost 1 base and J 2 bases, leaving 9 bases between the germline ends. CDR3 coding DNA: TGTGCCAGCAGTTTATGGCAGGGACCCTACGAGCAGTACTTC. Its translation: CASSLWQGPYEQYF.

CDR3 sequence reads: CASSPGLAGGNLKV. In DNA form, the CDR3 reads TGTGCCAGCAGTCCGGGACTAGCGGGAGGTAATCTCAAGGTC. The chain links TRBV6-1 to TRBJ2-7; 15 bases are a match to TRBD2. Germline values: CDR1 MNHNS, CDR2 SASEGT. This CDR3 region has 14 residues.

This clonotype was counted ten times or more. The V gene is TRBV6-2 or TRBV6-3, the J gene TRBJ2-5, with 8 bases matching TRBD2. Germline V gene sequence: CDR1 MNHEY, CDR2 SVGEGT. Trimming cost V 2 bases and J 5 bases; bases outside gene matches: 1. This CDR3 has 13 residues. The CDR3 DNA sequence: TGTGCCAGCAGTTACGCTAGCGGGGAGACCCAGTACTTC. Protein product: CASSYASGETQYF.